The next 14 T cell receptor beta chains were all read from a single sample in a study of beta chain features in type 1 diabetes. Every isolated RNA sample was fully reverse transcribed, so sequencing captured expressed TCRB transcripts. Some clones are missing from TCRdb's copy, which holds only in-frame ones; the method was immunoSEQ multiplex PCR. The table includes some 400,000 clones, around 15% detected once. The source material was naive CD4+ T cells from blood. The source of these receptors is a woman aged 18-30 years in good health.

The chain employs TRBV19 and TRBJ2-7; 8 nucleotides line up with TRBD2. Germline V gene lookup returns CDR1 LNHDA and CDR2 SQIVND (reference sequence). This CDR3 contains 14 residues. V shed 4 bases, J shed 3 bases, and the junction held 5 bases outside the gene matches. The CDR3 DNA sequence: TGTGCCAGTAGTACAACTAGCGGATACTACGAGCAGTACTTC. It yields the protein CASSTTSGYYEQYF. Together with reference TRBV19 and TRBJ2-7, the CDR3 gives the full variable domain: DGGITQSPKYLFRKEGQNVTLSCEQNLNHDAMYWYRQDPGQGLRLIYYSQIVNDFQKGDIAEGYSVSREKKESFPLTVTSAQKNPTAFYLCASSTTSGYYEQYFGPGTRLTVT.

The gene calls are TRBV19 and TRBJ2-1, with D tentatively TRBD2 (7 bases). The CDR3 runs 13 residues. V lost 6 bases to trimming and J lost 7 bases, with 13 bases between them. Germline CDR1 LNHDA, CDR2 SQIVND (reference sequence). CDR3 nucleotides: TGTGCCAGTAGGGTGGGAGGGGGAAATGAGCAGTTCTTC. Amino acids: CASRVGGGNEQFF.

The V and J genes are TRBV29-1 and TRBJ1-2, with D unresolved. The V end lost 7 bases, the J end lost 0 bases, and 12 bases lay between the germline ends. CDR1 is SQVTM and CDR2 is ANQGSEA in the germline V gene. This CDR3 has 13 amino acids. The CDR3 sequence: CSALHPSNYGYTF. For the CDR3, the DNA is TGCAGCGCCTTACACCCCTCTAACTATGGCTACACCTTC.

The chain uses TRBV5-1 and TRBJ2-3; D possibly corresponds to TRBD1 (6 bases). The length of the CDR3 is 13 residues. From germline, CDR1 is SGHRS and CDR2 YFSETQ. The ends were cut back, 4 bases at V and 5 bases at J, with 11 bases in the middle. CDR3 in amino acids: CASSKTGKDTQYF. In DNA, the CDR3 is TGCGCCAGCAGCAAGACAGGAAAAGATACGCAGTATTTT.

This clone was seen a few times. The V and J genes are TRBV9 and TRBJ2-6; TRBD1 matches at 7 bases. CDR1 and CDR2 from the germline V gene are SGDLS and YYNGEE. V lost 3 bases and J lost 2; bases outside the gene matches: 11. This CDR3 contains 18 residues. The DNA for the CDR3 is TGTGCCAGCAGCGAGGCCACAGGGGAATCGGCTGGGGCCAACGTCCTGACTTTC. Translation gives CASSEATGESAGANVLTF.

The rearrangement joins TRBV6-5 to TRBJ2-7; TRBD2 might be the D (6 bases). V was clipped by 2 bases and J by 2 bases, with 16 bases between them. The CDR3 spans 16 residues. Germline CDR1 MNHEY, CDR2 SVGAGI. CDR3 DNA sequence: TGTGCCAGCAGTTACAAATGGGAGGATTTGCCCTACGAGCAGTACTTC. Protein: CASSYKWEDLPYEQYF.

The sample holds a few counts of this clone. This rearrangement joins TRBV29-1 to TRBJ1-1; 9 positions agree with TRBD1. CDR1 SQVTM and CDR2 ANQGSEA come from the germline V gene. The CDR3 length is 16 residues. V trimming: 1 base; J trimming: 3 bases; junction bases outside the gene matches: 9. Written as DNA, the CDR3 is TGCAGCGTTGAAGTTGGCGGGACAGGGAGGGACACTGAAGCTTTCTTT. It yields the protein CSVEVGGTGRDTEAFF. Full variable domain (rest looked up from reference TRBV29-1 and TRBJ1-1): SAVISQKPSRDICQRGTSLTIQCQVDSQVTMMFWYRQQPGQSLTLIATANQGSEATYESGFVIDKFPISRPNLTFSTLTVSNMSPEDSSIYLCSVEVGGTGRDTEAFFGQGTRLTVV.

This clone has more than one count but fewer than ten. V gene TRBV11-1 combines with J gene TRBJ2-1; 9 bases are shared with TRBD2. CDR3 size: 18 residues. Germline V gene data show CDR1 as SGHAT and CDR2 as FQDESV (reference sequence). J gave up 6 bases and V 1 base, and 13 bases lay outside the gene matches. This chain's CDR3 is CASSLDSPGTSLSNEQFF. CDR3 DNA: TGTGCCAGCAGCTTAGATTCCCCCGGGACTAGCCTTTCCAATGAGCAGTTCTTC.

The table lists this clone with a few counts. The V and J genes are TRBV18 and TRBJ1-2, with D perhaps TRBD1 (6 bases). The CDR3 spans 14 residues. Trimming took 6 bases from V and 0 from J, leaving 11 bases between them. Germline V gene sequence: CDR1 KGHSH, CDR2 LQKENI. The DNA of the CDR3 is TGTGCCAGCTCGTCAGGGGATGCTAACTATGGCTACACCTTC. Amino acids: CASSSGDANYGYTF.

This clone was detected a few times. The gene calls are TRBV10-3 and TRBJ2-1; a possible D gene is TRBD2 (6 bases). The germline V and J ends were trimmed by 0 bases and 5 bases, with 11 bases remaining between them. Per the germline V gene, CDR1 is ENHRY and CDR2 is SYGVKD. This CDR3 contains 15 residues. CDR3 DNA sequence: TGTGCCATCAGTGAGTCCGGGGGAGTGGACAATGAGCAGTTCTTC. Protein product: CAISESGGVDNEQFF.

A few counts support this clone. The rearrangement joins TRBV7-9 to TRBJ2-3; 7 bases match TRBD1. CDR3 length: 14 residues. Per the germline V gene, CDR1 is SEHNR and CDR2 is FQNEAQ (reference sequence). The J segment lost 2 bases and the V segment lost 3 bases, leaving 2 bases of the junction unmatched. In DNA, the CDR3 is TGTGCCAGCAGCTTGGGACAGACCACAGATACGCAGTATTTT. Translated, it gives CASSLGQTTDTQYF.

The V call is TRBV28, the J call TRBJ2-1; TRBD2 agrees at 9 bases. V dropped 2 bases and J dropped 5; count of bases not matched to a gene: 4. This CDR3 has 15 residues. The germline CDR1 and CDR2 sequences are MDHEN and SYDVKM. The CDR3 region has the DNA TGTGCCAGCAGTTTAGGCGGGAGGGCCAACAATGAGCAGTTCTTC. Translation: CASSLGGRANNEQFF.

Only a few counts were recorded for this clone. The V call is TRBV6-5, the J call TRBJ2-1; weak D call: TRBD2 (6 bases). The germline V gene has CDR1 MNHEY and CDR2 SVGAGI. The CDR3 spans 15 residues. V was cut by 5 bases and J by 6 bases, with 17 bases left in between. CDR3 residues: CASSPKGSGVNEQFF. The CDR3 bases are TGTGCCAGCAGTCCCAAGGGTAGCGGAGTCAATGAGCAGTTCTTC.

The chain recombines TRBV2 with TRBJ2-1; 12 bases line up with TRBD2. The CDR3 contains 15 residues. The germline V gene encodes CDR1 SNHLY and CDR2 FYNNEI. V was clipped by 4 bases and J by 8 bases; unmatched bases: 6. CDR3 in amino acids: CASSARGLAGYEQFF. CDR3 sequence (DNA): TGTGCCAGCAGTGCGAGAGGACTAGCGGGATATGAGCAGTTCTTC. The variable domain in full, with the rest retrieved from reference TRBV2 and TRBJ2-1, is EPEVTQTPSHQVTQMGQEVILRCVPISNHLYFYWYRQILGQKVEFLVSFYNNEISEKSEIFDDQFSVERPDGSNFTLKIRSTKLEDSAMYFCASSARGLAGYEQFFGPGTRLTVL.